This TCR beta chain was captured in a study of metastatic and nonmetastatic thyroid tumors. General observations from the study: It was reported that TCR beta diversity was significantly higher in malignant thyroid tumors than benign nodules, in blood and tumor.

TCRdb reanalyzed the PCR reads via MiXCR. The table has some 46,000 clones, around 25% seen once. The CDR3 consists of 15 residues. V lost 6 bases and J lost 4, with 15 bases in between. Germline-derived CDR1 and CDR2 are MNHEY and SVGEGT. No treatment had been given to any patient before thyroid surgery. This clone was seen a few times. Its antigen is not known. The sequencing input was blood. The clonotype comes from a male donor with papillary thyroid cancer or a benign thyroid nodule (not recorded which). Some clones in this sample may be carry-over from other donors' samples. The chain couples TRBV6-2 or TRBV6-3 to TRBJ2-2, with D perhaps matching TRBD1 (8 bases). The CDR3 spells CASRRTGRATGELFF. The CDR3 nucleotides are TGTGCCAGCAGAAGGACAGGGAGGGCCACCGGGGAGCTGTTTTTT.